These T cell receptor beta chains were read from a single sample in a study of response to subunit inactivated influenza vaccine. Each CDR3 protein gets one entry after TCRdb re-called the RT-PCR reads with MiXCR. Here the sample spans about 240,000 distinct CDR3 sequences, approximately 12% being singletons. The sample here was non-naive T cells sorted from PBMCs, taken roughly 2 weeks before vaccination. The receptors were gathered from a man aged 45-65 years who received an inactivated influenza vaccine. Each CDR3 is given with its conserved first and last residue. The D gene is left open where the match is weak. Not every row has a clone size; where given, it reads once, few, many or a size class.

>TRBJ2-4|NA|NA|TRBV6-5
CASSYSSTRGNIQYF
TGTGCCAGCAGTTACTCGAGTACCCGGGGAAACATTCAGTACTTC
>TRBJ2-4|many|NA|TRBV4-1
CASSQGELLGVAKNIQYF
TGCGCCAGCAGCCAAGGGGAATTGTTGGGTGTGGCCAAAAACATTCAGTACTTC
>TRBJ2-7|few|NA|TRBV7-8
CASRPHSSYEQYF
TGTGCCAGCAGACCTCATAGCTCCTACGAGCAGTACTTC
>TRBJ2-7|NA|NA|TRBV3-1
CASSKEAPLTYEQYF
TGTGCCTCCAGCAAAGAGGCGCCTTTGACATACGAGCAGTACTTC
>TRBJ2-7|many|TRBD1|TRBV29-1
CSVMDRGVYEQYF
TGCAGCGTTATGGACAGGGGAGTTTACGAGCAGTACTTC
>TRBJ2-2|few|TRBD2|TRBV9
CASSVGLEYTGELFF
TGTGCCAGCAGCGTGGGACTAGAATATACCGGGGAGCTGTTTTTT
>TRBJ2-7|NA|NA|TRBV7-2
CASSPAPGYSYEQYF
TGTGCCAGCAGCCCCGCTCCGGGATACTCCTACGAGCAGTACTTC
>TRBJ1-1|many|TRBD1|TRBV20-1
CSARTDRGEAFF
TGCAGTGCTCGAACAGACAGGGGAGAAGCTTTCTTT
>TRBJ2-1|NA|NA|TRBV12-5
CASGCFEGRPYNEQFF
TGTGCTAGTGGCTGTTTTGAGGGGCGACCCTACAATGAGCAGTTCTTC
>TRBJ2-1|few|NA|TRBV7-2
CASSSLGRGSRNEQFF
TGTGCCAGCAGCTCCCTAGGTAGGGGGTCCCGGAATGAGCAGTTCTTC
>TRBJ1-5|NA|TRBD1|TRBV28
CASSPGQGKNQPQHF
TGTGCCAGCAGTCCCGGACAGGGCAAAAATCAGCCCCAGCATTTT
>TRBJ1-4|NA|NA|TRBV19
CASSPEGVYEKLFF
TGTGCCAGTAGCCCCGAGGGGGTTTATGAAAAACTGTTTTTT
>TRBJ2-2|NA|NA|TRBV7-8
CASSLGLEVWVTGELFF
TGTGCCAGCAGCTTAGGGCTAGAGGTGTGGGTCACCGGGGAGCTGTTTTTT
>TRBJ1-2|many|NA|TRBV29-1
CSVGVLGEGRYGYTF
TGCAGCGTGGGGGTCTTAGGGGAAGGGCGCTATGGCTACACCTTC
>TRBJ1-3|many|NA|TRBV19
CASRQSGTAGNTIYF
TGTGCCAGTCGCCAATCCGGGACGGCTGGAAACACCATATATTTT
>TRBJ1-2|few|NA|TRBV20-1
CSARPDNSYGYTF
TGCAGTGCTAGACCGGACAACTCCTATGGCTACACCTTC
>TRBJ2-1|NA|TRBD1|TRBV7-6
CASSLASRTGFLDEQFF
TGTGCCAGCAGCTTAGCGTCCAGGACAGGATTCTTGGATGAGCAGTTCTTC
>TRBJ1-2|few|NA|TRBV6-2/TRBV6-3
CASSLSFSRYGYTF
TGTGCCAGCAGTTTAAGTTTCTCTCGGTATGGCTACACCTTC
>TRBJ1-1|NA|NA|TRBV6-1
CASTGGTANTEAFF
TGTGCCAGCACAGGTGGGACGGCGAACACTGAAGCTTTCTTT
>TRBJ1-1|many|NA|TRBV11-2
CASSPVGGQRYFSTEAFF
TGTGCCAGCAGCCCCGTCGGAGGGCAGAGGTATTTTTCCACTGAAGCTTTCTTT
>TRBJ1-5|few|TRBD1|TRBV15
CATSRGTVSNQPQHF
TGTGCCACCAGCAGGGGGACAGTTAGCAATCAGCCCCAGCATTTT
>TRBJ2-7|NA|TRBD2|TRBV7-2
CASSYPTSGTNEQYF
TGTGCCAGCAGCTACCCGACTAGCGGGACGAACGAGCAGTACTTC
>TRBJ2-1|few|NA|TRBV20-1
CRASGVGYNEQFF
TGCAGAGCATCAGGGGTAGGCTACAATGAGCAGTTCTTC
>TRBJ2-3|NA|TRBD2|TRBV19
CASSTPLAGADTQYF
TGTGCCAGTAGTACCCCCTTAGCGGGAGCTGATACGCAGTATTTT
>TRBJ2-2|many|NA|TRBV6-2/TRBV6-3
CATKKGTTTGELFF
TGTGCCACCAAGAAGGGGACCACCACCGGGGAGCTGTTTTTT
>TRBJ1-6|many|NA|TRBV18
CASSPGPGSPLHF
TGTGCCAGCTCACCTGGCCCCGGATCACCCCTCCACTTT
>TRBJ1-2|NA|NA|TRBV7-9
CASSLMGSNYGYTF
TGTGCCAGCAGCTTAATGGGATCTAACTATGGCTACACCTTC
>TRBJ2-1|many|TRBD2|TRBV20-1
CSASTLAGASYNEQFF
TGCAGTGCTAGTACCCTAGCGGGAGCTAGCTACAATGAGCAGTTCTTC
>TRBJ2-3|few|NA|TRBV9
CASSGTPKDTQYF
TGTGCCAGCAGCGGGACTCCCAAAGATACGCAGTATTTT
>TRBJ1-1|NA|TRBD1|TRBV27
CASSYGTGETEAFF
TGTGCCAGCAGTTATGGGACAGGGGAAACTGAAGCTTTCTTT
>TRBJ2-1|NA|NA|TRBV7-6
CASSLPPGREFF
TGTGCCAGCAGCTTACCTCCGGGGCGGGAGTTCTTC
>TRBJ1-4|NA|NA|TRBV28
CASSFGAATNEKLFF
TGTGCCAGCAGTTTTGGGGCGGCAACTAATGAAAAACTGTTTTTT
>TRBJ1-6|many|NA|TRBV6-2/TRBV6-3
CASSTAALRYSPLHF
TGTGCCAGCAGTACCGCGGCACTGAGGTATTCACCCCTCCACTTT
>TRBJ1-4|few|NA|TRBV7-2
CASSSPKQGSEKLFF
TGTGCCAGCAGCTCCCCAAAGCAGGGAAGTGAAAAACTGTTTTTT
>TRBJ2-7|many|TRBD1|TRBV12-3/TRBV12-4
CASSLPQGANEQYF
TGTGCCAGCAGTTTACCTCAGGGGGCGAACGAGCAGTACTTC
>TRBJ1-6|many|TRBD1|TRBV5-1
CASSTSGGGNSPLHF
TGTGCCAGCAGCACCTCAGGGGGCGGAAATTCACCCCTCCACTTT
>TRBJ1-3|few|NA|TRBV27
CASSSQRGVGGTIYF
TGTGCCAGCAGTTCCCAAAGAGGGGTTGGAGGCACCATATATTTT
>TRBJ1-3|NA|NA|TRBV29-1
CSVASRRGWEYTIYF
TGCAGCGTTGCCTCCCGACGGGGCTGGGAATACACCATATATTTT
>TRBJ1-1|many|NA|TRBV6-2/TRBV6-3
CASSYSTGYDLF
TGTGCCAGCAGTTACTCGACCGGTTATGATCTCTTT
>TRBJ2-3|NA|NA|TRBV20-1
CSLSRQGDPDTQYF
TGCAGTCTAAGCAGGCAAGGGGACCCAGATACGCAGTATTTT
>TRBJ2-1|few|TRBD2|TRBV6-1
CAGQTSGRSGEQFF
TGTGCCGGACAGACTAGCGGGAGGTCCGGAGAGCAGTTCTTC
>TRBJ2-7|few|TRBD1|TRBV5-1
CASSLGQGSFEQYF
TGCGCCAGCAGCCTGGGACAGGGATCTTTCGAGCAGTACTTC
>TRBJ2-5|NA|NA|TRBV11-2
CASSLSTMETQYF
TGTGCCAGCAGCTTAAGTACAATGGAGACCCAGTACTTC
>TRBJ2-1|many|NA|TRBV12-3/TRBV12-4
CASILAGTHEQFF
TGTGCCAGCATCCTAGCAGGGACCCATGAGCAGTTCTTC
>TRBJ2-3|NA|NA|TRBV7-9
CASSPGASSTDTQYF
TGTGCCAGCAGCCCAGGGGCCTCTAGCACAGATACGCAGTATTTT
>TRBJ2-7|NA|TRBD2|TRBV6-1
CASRREALHEQYF
TGTGCCAGCAGGCGGGAGGCCCTCCACGAGCAGTACTTC
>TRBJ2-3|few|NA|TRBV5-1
CASSLTSWGPDTQYF
TGCGCCAGCAGCTTGACTAGCTGGGGCCCAGATACGCAGTATTTT
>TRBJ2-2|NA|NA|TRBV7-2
CASSLAGDTGELFF
TGTGCCAGCAGCTTAGCTGGGGACACCGGGGAGCTGTTTTTT
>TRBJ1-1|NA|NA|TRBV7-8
CASSPRGALNTEAFF
TGTGCCAGCAGCCCTCGGGGGGCCCTGAACACTGAAGCTTTCTTT
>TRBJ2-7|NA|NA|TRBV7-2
CASSLVGGQDSYEQYF
TGTGCCAGCAGCTTAGTAGGGGGGCAGGATTCCTACGAGCAGTACTTC